The TCR beta chain under discussion was sequenced for a study of cytomegalovirus exposure and HLA in healthy donors. V trimming: 4 bases; J trimming: 15 bases; junction bases outside the gene matches: 11. The CDR3 has 14 amino acids. CDR1 and CDR2 from the germline V gene are MDHEN and SYDVKM. Vbeta (60) and Jbeta (13) primers were used in the PCR. The protocol was immunoSEQ multiplex PCR, while the TCRdb copy is restricted to in-frame clones and leaves out a portion. Here the sample spans 95,000 to 150,000 clones, roughly 80% being singletons. The V and J genes are TRBV28 and TRBJ1-6; 8 bases map to TRBD1. This receptor was identified in a man aged 25-45 years in good health and CMV-seronegative. Sequencing input: PBMCs. CDR3 loop: CASSSTPRGLVLHF. Written as DNA, the CDR3 is TGTGCCAGCAGTTCCACCCCCAGGGGGCTGGTCCTCCACTTT.